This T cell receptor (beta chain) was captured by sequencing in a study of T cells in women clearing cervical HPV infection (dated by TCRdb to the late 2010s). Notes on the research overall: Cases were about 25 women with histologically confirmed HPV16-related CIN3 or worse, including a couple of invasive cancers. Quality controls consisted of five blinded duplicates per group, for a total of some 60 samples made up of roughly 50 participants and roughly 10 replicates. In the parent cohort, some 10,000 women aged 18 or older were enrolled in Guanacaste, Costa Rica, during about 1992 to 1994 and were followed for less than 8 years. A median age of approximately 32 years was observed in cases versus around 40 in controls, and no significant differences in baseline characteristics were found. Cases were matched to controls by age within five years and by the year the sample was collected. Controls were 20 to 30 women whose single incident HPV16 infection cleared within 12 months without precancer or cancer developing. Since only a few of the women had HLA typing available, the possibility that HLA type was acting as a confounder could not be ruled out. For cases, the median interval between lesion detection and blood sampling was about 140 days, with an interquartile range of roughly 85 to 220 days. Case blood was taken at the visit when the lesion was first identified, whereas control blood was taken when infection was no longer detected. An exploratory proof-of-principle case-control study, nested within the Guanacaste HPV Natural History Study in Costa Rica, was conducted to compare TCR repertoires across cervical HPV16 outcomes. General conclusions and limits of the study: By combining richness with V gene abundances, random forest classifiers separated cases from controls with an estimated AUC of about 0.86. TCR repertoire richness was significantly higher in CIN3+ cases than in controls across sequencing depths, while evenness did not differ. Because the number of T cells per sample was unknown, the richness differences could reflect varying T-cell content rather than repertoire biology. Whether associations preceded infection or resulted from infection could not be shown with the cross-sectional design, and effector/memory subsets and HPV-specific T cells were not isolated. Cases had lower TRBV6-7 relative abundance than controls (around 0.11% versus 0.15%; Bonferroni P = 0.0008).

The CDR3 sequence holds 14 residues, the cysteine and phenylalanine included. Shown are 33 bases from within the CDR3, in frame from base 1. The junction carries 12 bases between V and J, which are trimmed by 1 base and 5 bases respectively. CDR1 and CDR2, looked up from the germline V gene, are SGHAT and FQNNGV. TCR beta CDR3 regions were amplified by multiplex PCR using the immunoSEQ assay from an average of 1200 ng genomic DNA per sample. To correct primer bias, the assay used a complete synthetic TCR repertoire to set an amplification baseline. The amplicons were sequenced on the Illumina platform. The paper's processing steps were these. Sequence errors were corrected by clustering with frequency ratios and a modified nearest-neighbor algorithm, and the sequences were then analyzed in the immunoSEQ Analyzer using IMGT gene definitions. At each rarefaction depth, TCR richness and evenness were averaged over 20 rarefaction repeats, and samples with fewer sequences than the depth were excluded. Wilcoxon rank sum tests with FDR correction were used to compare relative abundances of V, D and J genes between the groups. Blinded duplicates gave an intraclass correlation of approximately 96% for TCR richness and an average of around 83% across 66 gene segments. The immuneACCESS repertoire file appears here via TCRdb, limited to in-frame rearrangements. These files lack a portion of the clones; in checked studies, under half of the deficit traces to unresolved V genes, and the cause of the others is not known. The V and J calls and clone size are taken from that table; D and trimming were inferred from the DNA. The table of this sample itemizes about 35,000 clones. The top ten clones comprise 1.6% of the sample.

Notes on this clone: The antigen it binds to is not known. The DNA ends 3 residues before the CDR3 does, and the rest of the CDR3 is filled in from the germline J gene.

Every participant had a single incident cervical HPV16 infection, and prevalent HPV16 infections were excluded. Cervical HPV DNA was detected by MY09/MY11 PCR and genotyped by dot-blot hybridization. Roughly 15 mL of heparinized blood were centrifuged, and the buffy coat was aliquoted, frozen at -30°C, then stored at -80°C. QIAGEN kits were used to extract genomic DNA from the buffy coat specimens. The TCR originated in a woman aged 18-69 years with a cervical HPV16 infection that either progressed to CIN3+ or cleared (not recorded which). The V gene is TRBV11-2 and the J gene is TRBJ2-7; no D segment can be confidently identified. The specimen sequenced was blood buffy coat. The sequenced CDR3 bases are TGTGCCAGCAGCTTAGTGTGGCATCTTGACGAG. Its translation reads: CASSLVWHLDE. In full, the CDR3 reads CASSLVWHLDEQYF. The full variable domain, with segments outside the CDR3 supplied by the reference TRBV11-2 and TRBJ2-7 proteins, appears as EAGVAQSPRYKIIEKRQSVAFWCNPISGHATLYWYQQILGQGPKLLIQFQNNGVVDDSQLPKDRFSAERLKGVDSTLKIQPAKLEDSAVYLCASSLVWHLDEQYFGPGTRLTVT.